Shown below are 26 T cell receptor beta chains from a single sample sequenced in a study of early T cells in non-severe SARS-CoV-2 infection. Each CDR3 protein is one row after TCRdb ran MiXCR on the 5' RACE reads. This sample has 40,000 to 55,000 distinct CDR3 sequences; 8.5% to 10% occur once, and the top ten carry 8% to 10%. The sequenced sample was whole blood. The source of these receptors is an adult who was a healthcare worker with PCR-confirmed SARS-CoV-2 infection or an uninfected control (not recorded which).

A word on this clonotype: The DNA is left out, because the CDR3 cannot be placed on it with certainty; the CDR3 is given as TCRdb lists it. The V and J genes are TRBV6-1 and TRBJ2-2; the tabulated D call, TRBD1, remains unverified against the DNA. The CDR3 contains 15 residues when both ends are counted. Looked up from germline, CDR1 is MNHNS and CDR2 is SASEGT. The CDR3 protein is CASRAGQETPGSCFF.

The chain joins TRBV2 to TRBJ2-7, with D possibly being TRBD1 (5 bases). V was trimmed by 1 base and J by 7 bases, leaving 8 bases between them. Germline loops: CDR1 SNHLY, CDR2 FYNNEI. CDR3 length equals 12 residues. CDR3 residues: CASSEDRGEQYF. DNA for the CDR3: TGTGCCAGCAGTGAAGATAGGGGAGAGCAGTACTTC.

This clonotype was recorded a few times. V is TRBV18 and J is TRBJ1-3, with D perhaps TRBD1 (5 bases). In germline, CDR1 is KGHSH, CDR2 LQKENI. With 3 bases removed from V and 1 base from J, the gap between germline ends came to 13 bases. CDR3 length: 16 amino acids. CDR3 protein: CASSPIEGSSGNTIYF. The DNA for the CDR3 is TGTGCCAGCTCACCGATTGAGGGGAGTTCTGGAAACACCATATATTTT.

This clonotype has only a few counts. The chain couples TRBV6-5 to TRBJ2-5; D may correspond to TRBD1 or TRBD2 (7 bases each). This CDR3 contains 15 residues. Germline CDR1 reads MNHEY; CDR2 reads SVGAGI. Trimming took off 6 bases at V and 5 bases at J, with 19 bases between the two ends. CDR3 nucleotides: TGTGCCAGCAGACGCCCGACAGGGAGGGCGGAGACCCAGTACTTC. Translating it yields CASRRPTGRAETQYF.

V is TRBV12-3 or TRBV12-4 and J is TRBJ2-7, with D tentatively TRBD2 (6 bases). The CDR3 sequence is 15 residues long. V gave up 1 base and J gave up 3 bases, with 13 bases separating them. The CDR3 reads CASSLGPGVVYEQYF. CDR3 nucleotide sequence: TGTGCCAGCAGTTTAGGTCCGGGAGTTGTCTACGAGCAGTACTTC.

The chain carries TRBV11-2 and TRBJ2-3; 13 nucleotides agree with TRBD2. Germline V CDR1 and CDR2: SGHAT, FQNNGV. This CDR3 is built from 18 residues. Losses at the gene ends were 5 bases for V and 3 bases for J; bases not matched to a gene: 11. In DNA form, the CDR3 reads TGTGCCAGCAGCCCAGGACTAGCGGGAGTGATTCGGACAGATACGCAGTATTTT. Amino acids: CASSPGLAGVIRTDTQYF.

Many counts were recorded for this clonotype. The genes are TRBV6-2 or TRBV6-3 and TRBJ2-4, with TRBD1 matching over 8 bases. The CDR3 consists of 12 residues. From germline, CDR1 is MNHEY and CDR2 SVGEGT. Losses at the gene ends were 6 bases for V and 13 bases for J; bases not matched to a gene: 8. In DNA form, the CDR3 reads TGTGCCAGCAGCAGAGGGACAGGCAGGCAGTACTTC. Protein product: CASSRGTGRQYF.

The CDR3 DNA is TGTGCCAGCAGCCGGACCTCGGGCGAGCAGTACTTC. The encoded protein is CASSRTSGEQYF. The chain couples TRBV9 to TRBJ2-7; D remains unclear. Trimming cost V 4 bases and J 6 bases, with 11 bases left between them. This CDR3 comprises 12 residues. In germline, CDR1 is SGDLS, CDR2 YYNGEE.

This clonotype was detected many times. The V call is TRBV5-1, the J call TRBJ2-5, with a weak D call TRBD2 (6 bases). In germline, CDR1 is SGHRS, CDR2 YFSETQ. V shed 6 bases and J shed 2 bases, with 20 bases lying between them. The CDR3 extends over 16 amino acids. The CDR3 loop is CASIDTQRGGQETQYF. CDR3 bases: TGCGCCAGCATCGACACCCAGAGGGGAGGTCAAGAGACCCAGTACTTC.

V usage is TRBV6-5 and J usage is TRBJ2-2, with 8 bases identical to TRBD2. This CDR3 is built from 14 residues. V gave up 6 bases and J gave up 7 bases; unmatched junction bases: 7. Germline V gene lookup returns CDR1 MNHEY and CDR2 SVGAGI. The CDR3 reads CASSRTSPYGELFF. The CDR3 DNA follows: TGTGCCAGCAGCCGGACTAGCCCCTACGGGGAGCTGTTTTTT.

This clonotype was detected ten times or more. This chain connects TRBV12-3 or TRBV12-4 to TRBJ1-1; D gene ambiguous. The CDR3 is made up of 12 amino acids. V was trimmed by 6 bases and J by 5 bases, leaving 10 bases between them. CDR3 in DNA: TGTGCCAGCAGCCCACGAGGAACTGAAGCTTTCTTT. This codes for CASSPRGTEAFF.

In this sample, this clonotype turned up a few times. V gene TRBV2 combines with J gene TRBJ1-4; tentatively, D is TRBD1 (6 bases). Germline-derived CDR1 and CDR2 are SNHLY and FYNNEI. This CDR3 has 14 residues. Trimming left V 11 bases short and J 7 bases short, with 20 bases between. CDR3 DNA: TGTGCCTTTAAGTCGGGGGCGCGGAGTGAAAAACTGTTTTTT. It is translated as CAFKSGARSEKLFF.

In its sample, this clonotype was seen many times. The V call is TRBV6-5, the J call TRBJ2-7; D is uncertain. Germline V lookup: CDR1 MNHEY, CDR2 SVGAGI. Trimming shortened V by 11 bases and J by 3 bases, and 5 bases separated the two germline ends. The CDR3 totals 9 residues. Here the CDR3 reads CASGYEQYF. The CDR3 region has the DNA TGTGCCTCCGGCTACGAGCAGTACTTC.

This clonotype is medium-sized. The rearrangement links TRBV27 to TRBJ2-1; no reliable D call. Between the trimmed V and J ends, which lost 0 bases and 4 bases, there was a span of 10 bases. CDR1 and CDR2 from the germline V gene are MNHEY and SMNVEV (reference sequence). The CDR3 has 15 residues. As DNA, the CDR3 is TGTGCCAGCAGTTTATCCGCCATCCCGTACAATGAGCAGTTCTTC. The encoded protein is CASSLSAIPYNEQFF.

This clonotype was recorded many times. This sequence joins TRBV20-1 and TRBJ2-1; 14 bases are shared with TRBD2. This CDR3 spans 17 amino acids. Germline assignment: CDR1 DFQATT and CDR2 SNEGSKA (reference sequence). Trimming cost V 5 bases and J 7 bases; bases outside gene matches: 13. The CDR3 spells CSAGGLAGGHLRNEQFF. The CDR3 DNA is TGCAGTGCTGGCGGACTAGCGGGAGGACATCTTAGAAATGAGCAGTTCTTC.

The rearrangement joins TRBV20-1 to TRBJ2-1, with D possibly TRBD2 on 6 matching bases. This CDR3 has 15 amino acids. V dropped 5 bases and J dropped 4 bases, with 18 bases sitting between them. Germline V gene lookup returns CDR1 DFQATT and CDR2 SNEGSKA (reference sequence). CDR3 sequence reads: CSASDLAYPYNEQFF. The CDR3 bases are TGCAGTGCTTCAGATCTAGCGTACCCTTACAATGAGCAGTTCTTC.

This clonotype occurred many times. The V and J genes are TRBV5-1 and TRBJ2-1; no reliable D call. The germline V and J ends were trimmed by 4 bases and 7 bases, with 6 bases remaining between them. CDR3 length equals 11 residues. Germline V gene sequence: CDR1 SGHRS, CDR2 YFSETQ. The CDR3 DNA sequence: TGCGCCAGCAGCCTGAGGAATGAGCAGTTCTTC. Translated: CASSLRNEQFF.

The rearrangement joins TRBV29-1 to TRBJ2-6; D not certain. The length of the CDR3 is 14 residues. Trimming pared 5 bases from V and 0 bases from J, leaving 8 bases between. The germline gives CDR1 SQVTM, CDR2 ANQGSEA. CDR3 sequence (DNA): TGCAGCGTTTTAATTGGCTCTGGGGCCAACGTCCTGACTTTC. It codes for CSVLIGSGANVLTF.

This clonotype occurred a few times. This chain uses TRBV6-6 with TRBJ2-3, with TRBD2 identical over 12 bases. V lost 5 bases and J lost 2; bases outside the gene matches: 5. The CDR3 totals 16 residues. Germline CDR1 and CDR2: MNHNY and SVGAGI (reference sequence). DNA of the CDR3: TGTGCCAGCAGTCGACGGACTAGCGGGATCACAGATACGCAGTATTTT. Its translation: CASSRRTSGITDTQYF.

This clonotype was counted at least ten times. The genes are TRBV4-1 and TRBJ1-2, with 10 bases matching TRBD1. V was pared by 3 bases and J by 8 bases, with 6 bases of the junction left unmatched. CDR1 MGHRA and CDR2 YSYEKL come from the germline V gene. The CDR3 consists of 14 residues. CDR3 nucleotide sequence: TGCGCCAGCAGCCAGGCCGGGACAGGGGAAGGCTACACCTTC. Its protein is CASSQAGTGEGYTF.

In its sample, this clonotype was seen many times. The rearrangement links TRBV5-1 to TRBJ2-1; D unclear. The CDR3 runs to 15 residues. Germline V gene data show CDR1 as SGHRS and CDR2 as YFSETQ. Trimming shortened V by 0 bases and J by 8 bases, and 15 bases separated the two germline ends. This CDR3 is CASSLGAPISDEQFF. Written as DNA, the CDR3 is TGCGCCAGCAGCTTGGGAGCCCCCATCAGCGATGAGCAGTTCTTC.

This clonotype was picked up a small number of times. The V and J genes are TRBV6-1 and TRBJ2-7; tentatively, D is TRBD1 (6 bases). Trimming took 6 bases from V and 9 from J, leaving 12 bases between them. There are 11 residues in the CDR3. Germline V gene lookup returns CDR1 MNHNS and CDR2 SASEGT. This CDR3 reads CASRYRARQYF. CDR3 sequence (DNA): TGTGCCAGCAGGTACAGGGCCCGGCAGTACTTC.

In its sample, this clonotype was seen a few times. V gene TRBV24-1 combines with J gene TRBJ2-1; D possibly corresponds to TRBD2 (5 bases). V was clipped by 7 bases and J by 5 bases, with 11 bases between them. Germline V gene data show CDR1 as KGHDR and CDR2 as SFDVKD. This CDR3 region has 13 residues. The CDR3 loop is CATSHRGNNEQFF. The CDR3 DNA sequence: TGTGCCACCAGCCATCGGGGTAACAATGAGCAGTTCTTC.

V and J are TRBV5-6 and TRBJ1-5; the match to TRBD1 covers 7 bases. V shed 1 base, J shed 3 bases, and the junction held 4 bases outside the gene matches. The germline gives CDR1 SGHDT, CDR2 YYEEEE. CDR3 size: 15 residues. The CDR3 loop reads CASSLTGASNQPQHF. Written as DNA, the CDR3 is TGTGCCAGCAGCTTGACAGGGGCCTCCAATCAGCCCCAGCATTTT. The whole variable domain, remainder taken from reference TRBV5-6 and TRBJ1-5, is DAGVTQSPTHLIKTRGQQVTLRCSPKSGHDTVSWYQQALGQGPQFIFQYYEEEERQRGNFPDRFSGHQFPNYSSELNVNALLLGDSALYLCASSLTGASNQPQHFGDGTRLSIL.

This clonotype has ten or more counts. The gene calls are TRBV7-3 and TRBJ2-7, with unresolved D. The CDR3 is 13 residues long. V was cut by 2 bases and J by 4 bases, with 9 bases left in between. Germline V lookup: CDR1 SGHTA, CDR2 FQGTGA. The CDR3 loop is CASSLGEPYEQYF. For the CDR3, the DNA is TGTGCCAGCAGCTTAGGAGAACCGTACGAGCAGTACTTC.

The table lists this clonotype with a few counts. The DNA of the CDR3 is TGTGCCAGCAGCCCAAGCGGGAGTCGGAACAATGAGCAGTTCTTC. This codes for CASSPSGSRNNEQFF. V and J are TRBV11-3 and TRBJ2-1; 8 nucleotides agree with TRBD2. CDR1 and CDR2 from the germline V gene are SGHNT and YENEEA. The CDR3 spans 15 residues. The V segment lost 5 bases and the J segment 5 bases; nucleotides outside the gene matches: 8.